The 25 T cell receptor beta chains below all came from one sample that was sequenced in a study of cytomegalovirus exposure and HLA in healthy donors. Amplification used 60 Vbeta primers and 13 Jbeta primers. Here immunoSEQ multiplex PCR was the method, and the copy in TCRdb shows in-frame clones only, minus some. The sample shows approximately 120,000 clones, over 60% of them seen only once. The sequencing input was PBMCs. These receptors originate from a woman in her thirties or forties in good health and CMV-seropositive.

The CDR3 region has the DNA TGTGCCAGTAGCGAGGGGAGGTGGGAAGCTTTCTTT. This gives the protein CASSEGRWEAFF. This chain uses TRBV19 with TRBJ1-1; perhaps TRBD1 as D (5 bases). The CDR3 is 12 residues long. Trimming cost V 6 bases and J 8 bases, with 13 bases left between them. Germline V gene lookup returns CDR1 LNHDA and CDR2 SQIVND (reference sequence).

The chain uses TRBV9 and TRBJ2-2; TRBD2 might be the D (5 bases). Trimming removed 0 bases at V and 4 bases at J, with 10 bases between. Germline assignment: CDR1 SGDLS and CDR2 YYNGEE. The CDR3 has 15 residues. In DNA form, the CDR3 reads TGTGCCAGCAGCGTAGGGGGAGATAGCACCGGGGAGCTGTTTTTT. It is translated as CASSVGGDSTGELFF.

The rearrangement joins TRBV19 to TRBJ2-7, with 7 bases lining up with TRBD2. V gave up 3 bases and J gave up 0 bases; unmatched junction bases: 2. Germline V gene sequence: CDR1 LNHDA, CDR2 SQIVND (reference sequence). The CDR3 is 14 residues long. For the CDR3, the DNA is TGTGCCAGTAGTATCGCTAGCGGCTCCTACGAGCAGTACTTC. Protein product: CASSIASGSYEQYF.

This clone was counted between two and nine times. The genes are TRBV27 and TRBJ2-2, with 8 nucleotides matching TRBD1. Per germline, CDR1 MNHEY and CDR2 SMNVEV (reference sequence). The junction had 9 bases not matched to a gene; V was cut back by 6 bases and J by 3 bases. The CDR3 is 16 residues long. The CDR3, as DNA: TGTGCCAGCAGACTCAGGGGGCGCGATGACACCGGGGAGCTGTTTTTT. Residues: CASRLRGRDDTGELFF.

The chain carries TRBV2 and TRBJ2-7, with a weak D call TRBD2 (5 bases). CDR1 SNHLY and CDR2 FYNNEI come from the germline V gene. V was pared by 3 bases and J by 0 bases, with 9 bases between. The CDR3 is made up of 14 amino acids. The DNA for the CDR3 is TGTGCCAGCAGTGAGCGCGGGTACTCCTACGAGCAGTACTTC. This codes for CASSERGYSYEQYF. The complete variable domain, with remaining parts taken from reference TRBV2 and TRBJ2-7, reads EPEVTQTPSHQVTQMGQEVILRCVPISNHLYFYWYRQILGQKVEFLVSFYNNEISEKSEIFDDQFSVERPDGSNFTLKIRSTKLEDSAMYFCASSERGYSYEQYFGPGTRLTVT.

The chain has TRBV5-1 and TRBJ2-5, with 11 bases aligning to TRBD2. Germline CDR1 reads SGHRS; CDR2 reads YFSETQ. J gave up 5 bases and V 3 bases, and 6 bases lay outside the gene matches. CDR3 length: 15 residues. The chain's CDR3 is CASSSLAGGPETQYF. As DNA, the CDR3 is TGCGCCAGCAGCTCGTTAGCGGGAGGGCCTGAGACCCAGTACTTC.

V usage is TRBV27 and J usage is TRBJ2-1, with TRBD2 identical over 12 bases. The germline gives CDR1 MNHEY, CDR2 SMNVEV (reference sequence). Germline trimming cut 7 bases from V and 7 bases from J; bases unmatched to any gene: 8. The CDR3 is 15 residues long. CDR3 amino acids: CASILLAGGKNEQFF. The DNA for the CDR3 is TGTGCCAGCATCCTACTAGCGGGAGGAAAGAATGAGCAGTTCTTC.

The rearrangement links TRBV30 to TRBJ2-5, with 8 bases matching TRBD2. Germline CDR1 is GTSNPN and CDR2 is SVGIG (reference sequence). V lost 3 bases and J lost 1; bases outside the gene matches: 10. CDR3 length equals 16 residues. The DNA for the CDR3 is TGTGCCTGGAGGGGTGGCGGACTAGCTCGCCAAGAGACCCAGTACTTC. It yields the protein CAWRGGGLARQETQYF.

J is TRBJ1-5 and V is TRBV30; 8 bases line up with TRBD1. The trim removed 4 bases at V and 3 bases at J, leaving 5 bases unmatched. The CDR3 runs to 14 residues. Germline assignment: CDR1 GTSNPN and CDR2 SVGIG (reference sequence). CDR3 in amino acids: CAWTTGQVNQPQHF. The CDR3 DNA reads TGTGCCTGGACCACGGGACAGGTCAATCAGCCCCAGCATTTT.

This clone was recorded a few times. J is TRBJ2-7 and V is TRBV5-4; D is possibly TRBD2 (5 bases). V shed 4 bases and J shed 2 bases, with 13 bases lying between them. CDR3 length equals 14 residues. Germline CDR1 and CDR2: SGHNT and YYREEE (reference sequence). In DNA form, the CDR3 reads TGTGCCAGCAGCCTGGCCGGGCGGGCCTACGAGCAGTACTTC. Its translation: CASSLAGRAYEQYF.

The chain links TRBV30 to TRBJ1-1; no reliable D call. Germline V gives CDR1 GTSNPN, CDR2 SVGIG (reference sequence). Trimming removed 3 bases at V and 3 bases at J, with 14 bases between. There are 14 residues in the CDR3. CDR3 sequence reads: CAWRSSQFHTEAFF. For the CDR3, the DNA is TGTGCCTGGAGATCGTCGCAGTTCCACACTGAAGCTTTCTTT.

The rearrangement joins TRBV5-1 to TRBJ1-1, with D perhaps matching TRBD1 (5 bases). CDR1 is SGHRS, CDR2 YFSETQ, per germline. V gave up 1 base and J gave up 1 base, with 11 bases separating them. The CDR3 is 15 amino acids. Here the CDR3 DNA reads TGCGCCAGCAGCTTGATTGGGGGGGGGAACACTGAAGCTTTCTTT. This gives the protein CASSLIGGGNTEAFF.

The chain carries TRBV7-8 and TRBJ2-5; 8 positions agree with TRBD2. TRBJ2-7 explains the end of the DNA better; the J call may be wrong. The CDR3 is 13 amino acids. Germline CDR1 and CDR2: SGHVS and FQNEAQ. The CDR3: CASSWREENEQYF. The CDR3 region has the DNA TGTGCCAGCAGCTGGCGGGAGGAAAACGAGCAGTACTTC.

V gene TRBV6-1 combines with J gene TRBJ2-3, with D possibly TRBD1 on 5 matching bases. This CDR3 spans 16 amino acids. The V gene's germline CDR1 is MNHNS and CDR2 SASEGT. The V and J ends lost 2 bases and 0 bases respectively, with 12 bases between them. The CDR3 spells CASSEWGSTSTDTQYF. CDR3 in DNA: TGTGCCAGCAGTGAATGGGGCAGCACTAGCACAGATACGCAGTATTTT.

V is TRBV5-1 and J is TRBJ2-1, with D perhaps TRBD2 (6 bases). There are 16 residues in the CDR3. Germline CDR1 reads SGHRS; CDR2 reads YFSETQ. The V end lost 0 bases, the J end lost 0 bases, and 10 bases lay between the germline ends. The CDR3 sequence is CASSLAGGSSYNEQFF. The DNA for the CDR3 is TGCGCCAGCAGCTTGGCCGGAGGGAGCTCCTACAATGAGCAGTTCTTC. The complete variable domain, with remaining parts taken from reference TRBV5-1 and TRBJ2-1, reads KAGVTQTPRYLIKTRGQQVTLSCSPISGHRSVSWYQQTPGQGLQFLFEYFSETQRNKGNFPGRFSGRQFSNSRSEMNVSTLELGDSALYLCASSLAGGSSYNEQFFGPGTRLTVL.

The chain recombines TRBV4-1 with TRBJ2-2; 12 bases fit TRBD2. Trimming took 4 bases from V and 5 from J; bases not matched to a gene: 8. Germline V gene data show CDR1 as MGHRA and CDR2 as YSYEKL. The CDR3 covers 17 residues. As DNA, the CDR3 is TGCGCCAGCAGCCCTTTGACTAGCGGGAGTGGTACCGGGGAGCTGTTTTTT. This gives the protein CASSPLTSGSGTGELFF.

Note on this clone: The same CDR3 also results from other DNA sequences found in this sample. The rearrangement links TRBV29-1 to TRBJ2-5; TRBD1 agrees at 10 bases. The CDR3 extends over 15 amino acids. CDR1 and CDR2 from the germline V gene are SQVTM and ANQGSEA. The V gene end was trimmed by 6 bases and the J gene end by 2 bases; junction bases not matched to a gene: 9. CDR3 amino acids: CSVRDPGQGQETQYF. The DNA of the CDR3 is TGCAGCGTCCGCGACCCGGGACAGGGGCAAGAGACCCAGTACTTC.

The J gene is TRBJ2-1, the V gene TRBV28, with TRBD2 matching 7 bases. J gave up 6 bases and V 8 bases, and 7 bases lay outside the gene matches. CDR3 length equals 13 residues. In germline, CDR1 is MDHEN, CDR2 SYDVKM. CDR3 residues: CASGWREGNEQFF. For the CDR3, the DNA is TGTGCCAGCGGATGGAGGGAGGGCAATGAGCAGTTCTTC.

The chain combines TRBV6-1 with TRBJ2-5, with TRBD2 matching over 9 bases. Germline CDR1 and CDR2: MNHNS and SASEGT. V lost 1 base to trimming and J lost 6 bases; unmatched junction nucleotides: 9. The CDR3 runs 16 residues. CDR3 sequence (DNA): TGTGCCAGCAGTGAAGGGCGCTGGACTAGCGAGAAGACCCAGTACTTC. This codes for CASSEGRWTSEKTQYF.

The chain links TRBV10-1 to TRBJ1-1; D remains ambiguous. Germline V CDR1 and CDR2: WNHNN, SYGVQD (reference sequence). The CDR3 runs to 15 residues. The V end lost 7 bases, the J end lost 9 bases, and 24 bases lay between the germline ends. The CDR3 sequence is CASNNSRLDGKKAFF. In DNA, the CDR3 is TGCGCCAGCAACAACAGCAGGTTAGACGGGAAGAAAGCTTTCTTT.

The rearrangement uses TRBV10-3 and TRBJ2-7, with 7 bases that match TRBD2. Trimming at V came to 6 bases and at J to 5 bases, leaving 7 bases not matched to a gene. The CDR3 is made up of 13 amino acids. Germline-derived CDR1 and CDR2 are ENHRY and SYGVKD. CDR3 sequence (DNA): TGTGCCATCAGGGAGGGGACTACTGACGAGCAGTACTTC. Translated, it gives CAIREGTTDEQYF.

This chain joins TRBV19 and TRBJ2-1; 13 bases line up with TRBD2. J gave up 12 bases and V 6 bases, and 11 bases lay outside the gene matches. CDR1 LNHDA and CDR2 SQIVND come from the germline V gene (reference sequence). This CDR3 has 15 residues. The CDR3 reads CASRSGTSGMGWQFF. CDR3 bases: TGTGCCAGTAGGTCCGGGACTAGCGGGATGGGTTGGCAGTTCTTC.

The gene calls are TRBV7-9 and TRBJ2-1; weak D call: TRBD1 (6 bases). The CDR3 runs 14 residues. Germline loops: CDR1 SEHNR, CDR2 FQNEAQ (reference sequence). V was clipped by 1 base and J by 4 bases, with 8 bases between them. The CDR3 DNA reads TGTGCCAGCAGCTTAGAGGACAGTTACAATGAGCAGTTCTTC. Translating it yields CASSLEDSYNEQFF.

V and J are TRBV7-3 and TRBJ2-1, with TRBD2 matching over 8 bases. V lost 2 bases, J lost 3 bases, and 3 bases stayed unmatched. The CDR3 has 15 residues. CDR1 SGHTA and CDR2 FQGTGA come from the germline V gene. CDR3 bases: TGTGCCAGCAGCTTACCGGGACTAGACTACAATGAGCAGTTCTTC. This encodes CASSLPGLDYNEQFF.

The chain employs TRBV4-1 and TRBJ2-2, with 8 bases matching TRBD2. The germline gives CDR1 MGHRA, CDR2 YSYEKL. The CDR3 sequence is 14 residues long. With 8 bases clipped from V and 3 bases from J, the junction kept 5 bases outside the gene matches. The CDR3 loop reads CASSSGSDTGELFF. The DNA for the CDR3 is TGCGCCAGCTCGAGCGGGAGTGACACCGGGGAGCTGTTTTTT.